The present T cell receptor beta chain was sequenced within a study of neurological immune-mediated disorders. V gave up 2 bases and J gave up 0 bases; unmatched junction bases: 13. The CDR3 length is 19 residues. The germline V gene encodes CDR1 SGHRS and CDR2 YFSETQ. The table lists this clonotype with many counts. Indicated time point: longitudinal time-point 1 (baseline). Unsorted libraries were prepared from 2 million PBMCs that had been stored at -80 C. Synthesis of cDNA was accomplished via 5'RACE employing 10-nucleotide random UMIs. TCRdb passed the 5' RACE reads through MiXCR, listing each CDR3 protein once. The sample contains roughly 75,000 distinct CDR3 sequences, about 13% of which appear only once.

This sequence joins TRBV5-1 and TRBJ1-3; TRBD1 agrees at 8 bases. The sample consisted of PBMCs. The receptor was isolated from a female donor with HTLV-1-associated myelopathy (HAM/TSP). CDR3 DNA: TGCGCCAGCAGCTTCGGGACAGGTACAACTCTCAGCTCTGGAAACACCATATATTTT. This sequence encodes CASSFGTGTTLSSGNTIYF.